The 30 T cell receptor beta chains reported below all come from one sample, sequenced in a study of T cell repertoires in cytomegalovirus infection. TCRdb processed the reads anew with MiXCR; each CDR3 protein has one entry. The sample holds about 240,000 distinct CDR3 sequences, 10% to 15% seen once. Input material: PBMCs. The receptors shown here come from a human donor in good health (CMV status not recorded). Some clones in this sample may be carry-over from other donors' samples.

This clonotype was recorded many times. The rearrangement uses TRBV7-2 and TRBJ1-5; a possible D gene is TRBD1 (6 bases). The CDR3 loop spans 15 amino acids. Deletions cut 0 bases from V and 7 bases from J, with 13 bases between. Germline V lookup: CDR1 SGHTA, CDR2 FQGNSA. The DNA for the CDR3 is TGTGCCAGCAGCTTAGCGGAAGGACAGCCGCAGCCCCAGCATTTT. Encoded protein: CASSLAEGQPQPQHF.

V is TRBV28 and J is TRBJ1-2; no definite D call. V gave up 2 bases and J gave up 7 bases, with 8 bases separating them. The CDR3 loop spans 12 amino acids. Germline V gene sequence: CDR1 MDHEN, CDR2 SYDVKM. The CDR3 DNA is TGTGCCAGCAGTTTAAGGGCGCTTGGCTACACCTTC. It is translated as CASSLRALGYTF.

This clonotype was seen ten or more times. Written as DNA, the CDR3 is TGTGCCAGCAGCCAAGATAGGGAGCCCTACGGGGGCTACACCTTC. Translation gives CASSQDREPYGGYTF. The V call is TRBV14, the J call TRBJ1-2, with D unclear. The CDR3 length is 15 residues. V lost 0 bases and J lost 8, with 16 bases in between. The germline V gene has CDR1 SGHDN and CDR2 FVKESK.

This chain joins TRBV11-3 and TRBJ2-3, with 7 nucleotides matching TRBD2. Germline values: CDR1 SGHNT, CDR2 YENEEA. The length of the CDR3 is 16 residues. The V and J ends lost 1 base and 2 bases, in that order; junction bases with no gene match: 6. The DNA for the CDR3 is TGTGCCAGCAGCTTAGGGCTAGCGGCAAACACAGATACGCAGTATTTT. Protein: CASSLGLAANTDTQYF. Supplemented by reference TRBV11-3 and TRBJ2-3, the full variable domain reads EAGVVQSPRYKIIEKKQPVAFWCNPISGHNTLYWYLQNLGQGPELLIRYENEEAVDDSQLPKDRFSAERLKGVDSTLKIQPAELGDSAVYLCASSLGLAANTDTQYFGPGTRLTVL.

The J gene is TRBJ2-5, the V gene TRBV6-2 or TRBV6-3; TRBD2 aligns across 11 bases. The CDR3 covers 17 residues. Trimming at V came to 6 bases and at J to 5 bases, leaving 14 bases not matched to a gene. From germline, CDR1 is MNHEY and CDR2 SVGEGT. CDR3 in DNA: TGTGCCAGCAGCCTGACTAGCGGGGATGGGATTGGCGAGACCCAGTACTTC. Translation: CASSLTSGDGIGETQYF.

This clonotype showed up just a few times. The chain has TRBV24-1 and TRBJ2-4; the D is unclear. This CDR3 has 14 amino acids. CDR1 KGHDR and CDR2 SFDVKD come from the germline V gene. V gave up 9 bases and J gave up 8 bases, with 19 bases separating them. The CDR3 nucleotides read TGTGCCACCCGGCGCGTCGAGCAGGTTCACATTCAGTACTTC. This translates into CATRRVEQVHIQYF.

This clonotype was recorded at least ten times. CDR3 sequence: CASLWGGDSPLHF. As DNA, the CDR3 is TGTGCCAGTCTCTGGGGGGGCGATTCACCCCTCCACTTT. This chain uses TRBV7-2 with TRBJ1-6; D may be TRBD1 (6 bases). CDR1 is SGHTA, CDR2 FQGNSA, per germline. The CDR3 is 13 amino acids. The V and J ends lost 9 bases and 8 bases respectively, with 14 bases between them.

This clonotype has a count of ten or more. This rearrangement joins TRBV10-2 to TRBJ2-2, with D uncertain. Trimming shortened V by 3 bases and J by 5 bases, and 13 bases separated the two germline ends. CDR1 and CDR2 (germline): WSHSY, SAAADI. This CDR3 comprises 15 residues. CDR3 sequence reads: CASSEWPGFTGELFF. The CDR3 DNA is TGCGCCAGCAGTGAATGGCCAGGCTTTACCGGGGAGCTGTTTTTT.

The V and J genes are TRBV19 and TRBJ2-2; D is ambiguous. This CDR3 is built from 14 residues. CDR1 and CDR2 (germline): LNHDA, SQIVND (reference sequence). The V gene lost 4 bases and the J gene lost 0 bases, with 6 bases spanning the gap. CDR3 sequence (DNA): TGTGCCAGTAGTAGCAGCACGAACACCGGGGAGCTGTTTTTT. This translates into CASSSSTNTGELFF.

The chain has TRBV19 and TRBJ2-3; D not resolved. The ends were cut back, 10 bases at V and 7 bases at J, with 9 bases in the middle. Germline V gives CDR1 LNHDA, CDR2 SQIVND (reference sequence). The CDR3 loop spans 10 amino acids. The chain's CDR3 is CATSSYTQYF. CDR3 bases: TGTGCCACCTCGAGCTATACGCAGTATTTT.

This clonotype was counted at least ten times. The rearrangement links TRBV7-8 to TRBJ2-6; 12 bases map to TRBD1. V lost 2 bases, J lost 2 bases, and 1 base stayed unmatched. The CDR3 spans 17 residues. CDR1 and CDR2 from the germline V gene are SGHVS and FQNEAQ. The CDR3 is CASSLRDRGPGANVLTF. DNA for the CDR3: TGTGCCAGCAGCTTACGGGACAGGGGGCCTGGGGCCAACGTCCTGACTTTC.

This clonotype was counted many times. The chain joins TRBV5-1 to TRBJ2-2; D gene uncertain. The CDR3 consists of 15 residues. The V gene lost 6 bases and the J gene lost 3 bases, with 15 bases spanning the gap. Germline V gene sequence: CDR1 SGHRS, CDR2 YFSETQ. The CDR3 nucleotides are TGCGCCAGCACTCCTCAGGTTGGGGACACCGGGGAGCTGTTTTTT. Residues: CASTPQVGDTGELFF.

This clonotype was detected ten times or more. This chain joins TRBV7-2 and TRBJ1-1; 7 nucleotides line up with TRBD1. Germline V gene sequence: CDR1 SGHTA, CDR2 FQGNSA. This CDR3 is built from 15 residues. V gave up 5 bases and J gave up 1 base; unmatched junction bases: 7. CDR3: CASSVYRGGNTEAFF. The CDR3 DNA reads TGTGCCAGCAGCGTCTACAGGGGAGGGAACACTGAAGCTTTCTTT.

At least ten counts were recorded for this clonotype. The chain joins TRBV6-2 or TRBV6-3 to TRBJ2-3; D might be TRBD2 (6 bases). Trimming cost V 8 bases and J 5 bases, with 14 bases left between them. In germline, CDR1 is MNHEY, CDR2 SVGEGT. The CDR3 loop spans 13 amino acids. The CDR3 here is CASERGRRDTQYF. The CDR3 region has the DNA TGTGCCAGCGAACGGGGGAGGAGAGATACGCAGTATTTT.

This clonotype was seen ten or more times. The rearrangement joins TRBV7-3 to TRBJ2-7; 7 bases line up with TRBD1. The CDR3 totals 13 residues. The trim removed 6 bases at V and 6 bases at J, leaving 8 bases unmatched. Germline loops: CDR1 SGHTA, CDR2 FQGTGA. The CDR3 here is CASRSQGVGEQYF. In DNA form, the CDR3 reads TGTGCCAGCAGATCCCAGGGGGTAGGCGAGCAGTACTTC.

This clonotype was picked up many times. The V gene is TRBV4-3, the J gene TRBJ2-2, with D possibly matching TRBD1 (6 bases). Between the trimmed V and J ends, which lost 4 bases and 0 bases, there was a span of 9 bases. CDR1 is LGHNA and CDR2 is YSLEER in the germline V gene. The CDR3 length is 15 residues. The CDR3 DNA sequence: TGCGCCAGCAGCCCCGGGACAACGAACACCGGGGAGCTGTTTTTT. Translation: CASSPGTTNTGELFF.

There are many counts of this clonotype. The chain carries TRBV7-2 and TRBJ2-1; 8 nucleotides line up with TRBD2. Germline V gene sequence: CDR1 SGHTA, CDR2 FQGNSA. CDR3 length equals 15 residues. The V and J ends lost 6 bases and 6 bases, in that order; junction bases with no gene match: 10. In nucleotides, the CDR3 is TGTGCCAGCAGTTCTCGGACTAGCCGAGTCAATGAGCAGTTCTTC. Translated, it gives CASSSRTSRVNEQFF.

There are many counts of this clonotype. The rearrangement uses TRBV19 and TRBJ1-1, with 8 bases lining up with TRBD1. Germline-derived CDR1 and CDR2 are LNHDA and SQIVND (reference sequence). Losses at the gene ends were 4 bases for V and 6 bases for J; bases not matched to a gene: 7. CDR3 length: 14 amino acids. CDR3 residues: CASSTDRAWAEAFF. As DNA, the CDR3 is TGTGCCAGTAGTACGGACAGGGCCTGGGCTGAAGCTTTCTTT.

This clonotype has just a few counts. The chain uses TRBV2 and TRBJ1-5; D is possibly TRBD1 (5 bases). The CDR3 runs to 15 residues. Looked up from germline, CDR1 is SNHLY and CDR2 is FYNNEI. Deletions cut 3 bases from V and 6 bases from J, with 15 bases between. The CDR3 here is CASSETGRVTQPQHF. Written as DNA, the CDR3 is TGTGCCAGCAGTGAGACCGGCAGGGTGACTCAGCCCCAGCATTTT.

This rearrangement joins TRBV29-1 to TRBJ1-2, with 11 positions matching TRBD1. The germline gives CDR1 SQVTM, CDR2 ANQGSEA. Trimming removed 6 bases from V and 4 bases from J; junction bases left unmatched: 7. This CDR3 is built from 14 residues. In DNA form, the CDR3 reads TGCAGCGTCGGGACAGGACAGGGGGCCTATGGCTACACCTTC. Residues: CSVGTGQGAYGYTF. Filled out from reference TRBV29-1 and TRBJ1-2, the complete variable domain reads SAVISQKPSRDICQRGTSLTIQCQVDSQVTMMFWYRQQPGQSLTLIATANQGSEATYESGFVIDKFPISRPNLTFSTLTVSNMSPEDSSIYLCSVGTGQGAYGYTFGSGTRLTVV.

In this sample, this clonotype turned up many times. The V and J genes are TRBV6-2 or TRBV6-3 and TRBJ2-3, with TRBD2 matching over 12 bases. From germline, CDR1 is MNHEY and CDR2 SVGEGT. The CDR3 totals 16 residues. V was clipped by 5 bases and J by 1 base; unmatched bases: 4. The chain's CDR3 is CASSDGLAGRTDTQYF. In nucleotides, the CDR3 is TGTGCCAGCAGTGACGGACTAGCGGGACGCACAGATACGCAGTATTTT.

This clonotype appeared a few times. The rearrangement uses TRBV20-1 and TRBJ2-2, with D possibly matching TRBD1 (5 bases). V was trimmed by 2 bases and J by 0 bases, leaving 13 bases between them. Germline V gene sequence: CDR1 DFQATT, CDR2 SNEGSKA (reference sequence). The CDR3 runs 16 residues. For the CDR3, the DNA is TGCAGTGCTAGAATTACAGGCAACTCGAACACCGGGGAGCTGTTTTTT. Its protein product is CSARITGNSNTGELFF.

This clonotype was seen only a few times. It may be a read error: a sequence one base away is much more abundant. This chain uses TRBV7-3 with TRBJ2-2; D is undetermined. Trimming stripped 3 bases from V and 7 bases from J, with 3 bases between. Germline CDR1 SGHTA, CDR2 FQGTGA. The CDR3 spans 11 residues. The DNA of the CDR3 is TGTGCCAGCAGCTTCGGCGGGGAGCTGTTTTTT. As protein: CASSFGGELFF. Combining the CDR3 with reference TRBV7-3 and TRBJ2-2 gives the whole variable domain GAGVSQTPSNKVTEKGKYVELRCDPISGHTALYWYRQSLGQGPEFLIYFQGTGAADDSGLPNDRFFAVRPEGSVSTLKIQRTERGDSAVYLCASSFGGELFFGEGSRLTVL.

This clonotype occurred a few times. CDR3 protein: CASSYEGGGTDTQYF. In nucleotides, the CDR3 is TGTGCCAGCAGTTACGAGGGGGGGGGGACAGATACGCAGTATTTT. The gene calls are TRBV6-5 and TRBJ2-3, with D possibly TRBD2 on 7 matching bases. The V gene's germline CDR1 is MNHEY and CDR2 SVGAGI. The CDR3 extends over 15 amino acids. V gave up 2 bases and J gave up 3 bases, with 12 bases separating them.

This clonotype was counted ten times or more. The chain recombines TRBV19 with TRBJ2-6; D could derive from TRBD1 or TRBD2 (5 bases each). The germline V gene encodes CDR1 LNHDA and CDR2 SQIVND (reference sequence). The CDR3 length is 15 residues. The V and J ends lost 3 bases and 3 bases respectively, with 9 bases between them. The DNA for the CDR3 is TGTGCCAGTAGTATGTGGGGGAGTGGGGCCAACGTCCTGACTTTC. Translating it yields CASSMWGSGANVLTF.

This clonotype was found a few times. The CDR3 protein is CASSYGLAGGDEQFF. The CDR3, as DNA: TGTGCCAGCAGTTACGGACTAGCGGGAGGGGATGAGCAGTTCTTC. The V call is TRBV6-2 or TRBV6-3, the J call TRBJ2-1; 15 bases agree with TRBD2. CDR3 length: 15 residues. In germline, CDR1 is MNHEY, CDR2 SVGEGT. J was trimmed by 8 bases and V by 2 bases; bases with no gene match: 1.

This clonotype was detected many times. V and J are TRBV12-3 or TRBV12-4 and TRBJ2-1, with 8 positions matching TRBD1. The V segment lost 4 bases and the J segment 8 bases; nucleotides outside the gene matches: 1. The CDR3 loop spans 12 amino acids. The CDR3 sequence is CASSSQGDEQFF. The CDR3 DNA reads TGTGCCAGCAGTTCACAGGGGGATGAGCAGTTCTTC.

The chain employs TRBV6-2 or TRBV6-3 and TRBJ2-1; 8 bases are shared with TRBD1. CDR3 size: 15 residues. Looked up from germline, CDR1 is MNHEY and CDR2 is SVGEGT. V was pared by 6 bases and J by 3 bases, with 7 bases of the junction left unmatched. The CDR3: CASSLDRGVYNEQFF. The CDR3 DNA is TGTGCCAGCAGCCTCGACAGGGGAGTCTACAATGAGCAGTTCTTC.

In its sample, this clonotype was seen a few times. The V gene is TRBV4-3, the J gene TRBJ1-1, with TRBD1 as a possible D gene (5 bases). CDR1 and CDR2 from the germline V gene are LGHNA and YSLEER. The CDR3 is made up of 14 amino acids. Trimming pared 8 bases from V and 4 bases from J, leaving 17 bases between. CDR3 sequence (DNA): TGCGCCAGCCGAGGGGCGCCTCAGGGCACTGAAGCTTTCTTT. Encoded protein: CASRGAPQGTEAFF.

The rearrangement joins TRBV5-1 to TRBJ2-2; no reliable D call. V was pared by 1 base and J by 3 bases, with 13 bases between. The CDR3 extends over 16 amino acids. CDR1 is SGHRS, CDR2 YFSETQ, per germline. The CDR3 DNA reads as TGCGCCAGCAGCTTGAATCATATGGCCGACACCGGGGAGCTGTTTTTT. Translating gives CASSLNHMADTGELFF.